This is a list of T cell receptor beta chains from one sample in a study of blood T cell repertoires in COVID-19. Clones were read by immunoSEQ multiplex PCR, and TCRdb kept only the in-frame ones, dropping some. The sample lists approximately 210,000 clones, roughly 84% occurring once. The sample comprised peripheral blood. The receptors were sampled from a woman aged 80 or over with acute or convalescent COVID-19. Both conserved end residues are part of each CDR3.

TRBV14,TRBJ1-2,CASSQAVGTGAGYTF
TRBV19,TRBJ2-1,CASRGTSGDENEQFF
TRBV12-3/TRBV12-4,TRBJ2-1,CASSLGVNNEQFF
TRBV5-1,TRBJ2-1,CASAAGQGPSSYNEQFF
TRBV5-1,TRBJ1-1,CASSWDRVAEAFF
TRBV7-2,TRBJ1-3,CASSSAGTLSGNTIYF
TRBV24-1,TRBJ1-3,CATSDSRQGSGNTIYF
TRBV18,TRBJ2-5,CASSPAAQETQYF
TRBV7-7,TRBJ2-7,CASSPTGWGEQYF
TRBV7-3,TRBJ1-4,CASSSGTGGEKLFF
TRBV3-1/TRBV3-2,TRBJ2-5,CASSGGQGSKRETQYF
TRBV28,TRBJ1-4,CASGNQGVNEKLFF
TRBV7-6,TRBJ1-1,CASSPGQGAAMNTEAFF
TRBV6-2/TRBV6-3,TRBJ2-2,CASSYMGPPNTGELFF
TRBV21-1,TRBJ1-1,CASSKPHRDTEAFF
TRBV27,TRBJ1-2,CASRYTGIGGYTF
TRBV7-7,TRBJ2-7,CASSPGQGSGSEQYF
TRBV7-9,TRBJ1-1,CASSFGLVGQGTEAFF
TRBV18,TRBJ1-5,CASHGGNNQPQHF
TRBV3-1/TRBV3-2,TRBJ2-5,CASSPRRSGGYQETQYF
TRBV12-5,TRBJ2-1,CASGFEGGYNEQFF
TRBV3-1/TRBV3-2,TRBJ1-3,CARWTSGNTIYF
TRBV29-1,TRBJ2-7,CSVEAGDSSRQYF
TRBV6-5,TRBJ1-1,CASSSRQGDTEAFF
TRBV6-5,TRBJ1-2,CATLRASGYTF
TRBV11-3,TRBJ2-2,CASILDSAGGELFF
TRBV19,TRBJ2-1,CASGQPSRGLSAGGNEQFF
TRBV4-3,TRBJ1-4,CASSQSQGEEKLFF
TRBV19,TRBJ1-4,CASSRPGREKLFF
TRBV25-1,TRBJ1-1,CASAGSLNTEAFF
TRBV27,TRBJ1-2,CASSGTGGAPFYGYTF
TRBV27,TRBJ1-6,CASSFTTGFSSPLHF
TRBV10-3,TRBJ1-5,CAMGSRADQPQHF
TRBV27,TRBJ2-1,CASSFWRDRGSGDEQFF
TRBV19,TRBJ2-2,CASSIVRTGANTGELFF
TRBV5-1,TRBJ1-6,CASSLSGGTSNSPLHF
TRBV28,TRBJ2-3,CASSLGRSTDTQYF
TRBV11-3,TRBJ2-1,CASSLGRRQEQFF
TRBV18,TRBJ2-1,CASSPRTSGDNEQFF
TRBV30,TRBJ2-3,CAATAGPGGGGDTQYF
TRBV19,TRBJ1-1,CASSIRTGGGSEAFF
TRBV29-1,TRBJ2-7,CSVGRESYEQYF
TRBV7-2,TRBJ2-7,CASSLRPSGGAHEQYF
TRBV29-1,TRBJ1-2,CSARSGDYTF
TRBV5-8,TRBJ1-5,CASSFGGSNQPQHF
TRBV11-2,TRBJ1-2,CASSKGQGDYGYTF
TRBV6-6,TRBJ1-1,CASSHHADRGLSEAFF
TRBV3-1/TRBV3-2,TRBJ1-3,CASSKGTVSGNTIYF